A single sample gave rise to the 14 T cell receptor beta chains below, sequenced in a study of T cells in Graves' hyperthyroidism and ophthalmopathy. Amplification of TCR beta CDR3 regions used RNA as the template. RT-PCR in the first round (using the HTBI primer set) targeted the TCR CDR3. TCRdb re-derived calls from the multiplex PCR reads in MiXCR, one entry per CDR3 protein. Among a few hundred thousand distinct CDR3 sequences listed, 17% were seen once. Sequencing was performed on blood. The receptor set was obtained from a woman younger than 35 with Graves' ophthalmopathy.

This clonotype has ten or more counts. The chain couples TRBV12-3 or TRBV12-4 to TRBJ1-1; no firm D call. The CDR3 extends over 11 amino acids. Trimming cost V 5 bases and J 1 base, with 2 bases left between them. The CDR3 region has the DNA TGTGCCAGCAGTCCGAACACTGAAGCTTTCTTT. Its translation: CASSPNTEAFF.

V usage is TRBV27 and J usage is TRBJ1-5; possibly TRBD1 for D (5 bases). Trimming cost V 4 bases and J 0 bases, with 13 bases left between them. Germline loops: CDR1 MNHEY, CDR2 SMNVEV (reference sequence). CDR3 length: 16 residues. The CDR3 coding sequence is TGTGCCAGCAGTTACCGGGACGGGTATAGCAATCAGCCCCAGCATTTT. Amino acid sequence: CASSYRDGYSNQPQHF.

The chain recombines TRBV11-2 with TRBJ2-2; TRBD1 might be the D (5 bases). The CDR3 is made up of 16 amino acids. Germline V gives CDR1 SGHAT, CDR2 FQNNGV. V lost 0 bases and J 6 bases, leaving 14 bases between the germline ends. The CDR3 nucleotides are TGTGCCAGCAGCTTAGATCCCACAGGTTGGGCCGGGGAGCTGTTTTTT. Its translation: CASSLDPTGWAGELFF. The complete variable domain, with remaining parts taken from reference TRBV11-2 and TRBJ2-2, reads EAGVAQSPRYKIIEKRQSVAFWCNPISGHATLYWYQQILGQGPKLLIQFQNNGVVDDSQLPKDRFSAERLKGVDSTLKIQPAKLEDSAVYLCASSLDPTGWAGELFFGEGSRLTVL.

The sample holds many counts of this clonotype. V usage is TRBV18 and J usage is TRBJ1-1; unclear D gene. Germline V lookup: CDR1 KGHSH, CDR2 LQKENI. This CDR3 spans 13 amino acids. V lost 5 bases and J 4 bases, leaving 11 bases between the germline ends. CDR3 sequence: CASSNARGTEAFF. As DNA, the CDR3 is TGTGCCAGCTCAAATGCTCGAGGCACTGAAGCTTTCTTT.

A few counts support this clonotype. V gene TRBV10-3 combines with J gene TRBJ2-4; TRBD1 matches 10 bases. CDR3 length equals 16 residues. V shed 5 bases and J 7 bases; nucleotides not matched to a gene: 11. The V gene's germline CDR1 is ENHRY and CDR2 SYGVKD. The CDR3 is CAISTAPGQGRNIQYF. The CDR3 nucleotides read TGTGCCATCAGTACCGCACCGGGACAGGGGAGGAACATTCAGTACTTC.

This clonotype was found many times. The V and J genes are TRBV2 and TRBJ2-5; 7 bases are a match to TRBD2. Germline V lookup: CDR1 SNHLY, CDR2 FYNNEI. The CDR3 spans 15 residues. Trimming removed 1 base from V and 4 bases from J; junction bases left unmatched: 6. CDR3 protein: CASSEDGGGRETQYF. The CDR3 coding sequence is TGTGCCAGCAGTGAAGATGGCGGGGGAAGAGAGACCCAGTACTTC.

This clonotype was recorded many times. V usage is TRBV11-2 and J usage is TRBJ2-7; 11 bases map to TRBD1. This CDR3 has 14 amino acids. The germline CDR1 and CDR2 sequences are SGHAT and FQNNGV. Unmatched junction bases numbered 5, after V lost 1 base and J lost 9 bases. CDR3 coding DNA: TGTGCCAGCAGCTTAGGGACAGGGGGCCACGGGCAGTACTTC. This codes for CASSLGTGGHGQYF.

This clonotype was seen a handful of times. The chain is built from TRBV29-1 and TRBJ2-3; no clear D gene. The CDR3 spans 14 residues. Germline V gene data show CDR1 as SQVTM and CDR2 as ANQGSEA. V gave up 0 bases and J gave up 4 bases, with 11 bases separating them. The CDR3 bases are TGCAGCGTTGAAGAGATGGTTCAGTCAGATACGCAGTATTTT. Amino acids: CSVEEMVQSDTQYF.

This clonotype was seen at least ten times. The chain couples TRBV6-5 to TRBJ2-6; TRBD2 agrees at 7 bases. CDR3 length equals 18 residues. V gave up 0 bases and J gave up 0 bases; unmatched junction bases: 5. Germline V gene sequence: CDR1 MNHEY, CDR2 SVGAGI. The CDR3, as DNA: TGTGCCAGCAGTTACTCGGGGGAGGGTCCCTCTGGGGCCAACGTCCTGACTTTC. Its protein product is CASSYSGEGPSGANVLTF.

This sequence joins TRBV7-2 and TRBJ1-5; TRBD1 is a possible D gene (5 bases). Germline values: CDR1 SGHTA, CDR2 FQGNSA. Trimming shortened V by 8 bases and J by 11 bases, and 19 bases separated the two germline ends. The CDR3 runs to 13 residues. The CDR3 reads CASSFSWGEAQHF. CDR3 nucleotides: TGTGCCAGCTCTTTTTCATGGGGCGAAGCCCAGCATTTT.

This rearrangement joins TRBV9 to TRBJ2-3; D is uncertain. Germline lookup yields CDR1 SGDLS and CDR2 YYNGEE. CDR3 size: 13 residues. The germline V and J ends were trimmed by 0 bases and 3 bases, with 5 bases remaining between them. The CDR3 region is CASSVGRTDTQYF. DNA of the CDR3: TGTGCCAGCAGCGTAGGGAGAACAGATACGCAGTATTTT. Supplemented by reference TRBV9 and TRBJ2-3, the full variable domain reads DSGVTQTPKHLITATGQRVTLRCSPRSGDLSVYWYQQSLDQGLQFLIQYYNGEERAKGNILERFSAQQFPDLHSELNLSSLELGDSALYFCASSVGRTDTQYFGPGTRLTVL.

This clonotype has just a few counts. This could be a read error, since a much larger clone is one nucleotide away. The conserved closing phenylalanine or tryptophan is absent in this CDR3, likely reflecting a read error. The rearrangement links TRBV9 to TRBJ1-6; 10 bases agree with TRBD1. V lost 4 bases, J lost 8 bases, and 3 bases stayed unmatched. This CDR3 comprises 14 residues. Germline values: CDR1 SGDLS, CDR2 YYNGEE. This CDR3 is CASSPGQGDSPLHL. The CDR3 nucleotides read TGTGCCAGCAGCCCCGGACAGGGGGATTCACCCCTCCACCTT.

This sequence joins TRBV6-5 and TRBJ2-5; D remains unclear. The CDR3 runs 16 residues. V was cut by 0 bases and J by 2 bases, with 13 bases left in between. The germline V gene has CDR1 MNHEY and CDR2 SVGAGI. CDR3 region: CASSYSPLPTQETQYF. The CDR3 coding sequence is TGTGCCAGCAGTTACTCGCCTCTCCCCACTCAAGAGACCCAGTACTTC.

The chain carries TRBV20-1 and TRBJ2-1, with D unresolved. There are 13 residues in the CDR3. V was pared by 4 bases and J by 2 bases, with 9 bases between. Germline loops: CDR1 DFQATT, CDR2 SNEGSKA (reference sequence). DNA of the CDR3: TGCAGTGCTATCCCCGGGCCCTACAATGAGCAGTTCTTC. The encoded protein is CSAIPGPYNEQFF.